Presented here are 30 T cell receptor beta chains from one specimen sequenced in a study of blood T cells in healthy people across ages. For the second PCR, which ran for roughly 7 to 11 cycles, a sample-barcoded 5' primer and a J-beta primer mix were used. Via MiXCR, TCRdb re-called the 5' RACE reads, giving one row per CDR3 protein. The data hold some 1,800,000 distinct CDR3 sequences, with roughly two fifths observed a single time. The source material was blood. The receptor source for this set is a human donor in good health.

The chain recombines TRBV9 with TRBJ1-5; no clear D. Germline CDR1 SGDLS, CDR2 YYNGEE. The CDR3 has 15 residues. V was cut by 0 bases and J by 4 bases, with 11 bases left in between. CDR3 sequence: CASSVGPARNQPQHF. As DNA, the CDR3 is TGTGCCAGCAGCGTAGGCCCAGCACGGAATCAGCCCCAGCATTTT.

The chain's CDR3 is CSASLQATEAFF. CDR3 DNA: TGCAGTGCTAGTCTCCAGGCCACTGAAGCTTTCTTT. V usage is TRBV20-1 and J usage is TRBJ1-1; D ambiguous. V lost 3 bases to trimming and J lost 4 bases, with 9 bases between them. CDR1 is DFQATT and CDR2 is SNEGSKA in the germline V gene (reference sequence). This CDR3 is built from 12 residues.

The chain employs TRBV11-2 and TRBJ2-5; 8 nucleotides line up with TRBD1. The DNA end is a closer match to TRBJ2-7, so the J assignment may be wrong. The germline V gene encodes CDR1 SGHAT and CDR2 FQNNGV. The CDR3 is 15 amino acids. The CDR3 sequence: CASSPGQGVWNEQYF. CDR3 sequence (DNA): TGTGCCAGCAGCCCCGGACAGGGAGTCTGGAACGAGCAGTACTTC.

In this sample, this clonotype turned up a few times. The gene calls are TRBV4-1 and TRBJ2-3; 8 bases are a match to TRBD2. The CDR3 is 12 residues long. V gave up 4 bases and J gave up 10 bases; unmatched junction bases: 4. Germline V gene data show CDR1 as MGHRA and CDR2 as YSYEKL. Here the CDR3 reads CASSPGLEAQYF. As DNA, the CDR3 is TGCGCCAGCAGCCCGGGACTAGAAGCGCAGTATTTT.

J is TRBJ2-4 and V is TRBV4-3; the D gene could be TRBD1 or TRBD2 (5 bases each). The CDR3 has 18 residues. Germline CDR1 reads LGHNA; CDR2 reads YSLEER. Trimming shortened V by 0 bases and J by 3 bases, and 18 bases separated the two germline ends. The CDR3 spells CASSQEGDGDRGKNIQYF. DNA for the CDR3: TGCGCCAGCAGCCAAGAAGGGGACGGGGATAGAGGCAAAAACATTCAGTACTTC.

Notes on this clonotype: This sequence may be a read error, since a much larger clone differs from it by one base. The chain recombines TRBV5-5 with TRBJ1-2; D not certain. This CDR3 is built from 13 residues. Trimming left V 4 bases short and J 5 bases short, with 12 bases between. In germline, CDR1 is SGHKS, CDR2 YYEKEE (reference sequence). This chain's CDR3 is CASSRAGIYGYTF. CDR3 DNA: TGTGCCAGCAGCCGGGCGGGGATTTATGGCTACACCTTC.

This clonotype was counted a few times. The rearrangement joins TRBV28 to TRBJ2-3, with TRBD1 matching over 7 bases. This CDR3 has 16 residues. Germline loops: CDR1 MDHEN, CDR2 SYDVKM. The junction had 9 bases not matched to a gene; V was cut back by 5 bases and J by 1 base. Here the CDR3 DNA reads TGTGCCAGCAGTACACCGACAGGGTTGGGCACAGATACGCAGTATTTT. Protein product: CASSTPTGLGTDTQYF.

This clonotype was seen only a few times. The CDR3: CASSTSGYTEAFF. The CDR3 DNA follows: TGTGCCAGCAGTACTTCAGGTTACACTGAAGCTTTCTTT. V and J are TRBV6-6 and TRBJ1-1, with unresolved D. This CDR3 is 13 amino acids long. Trimming left V 5 bases short and J 3 bases short, with 10 bases between. In germline, CDR1 is MNHNY, CDR2 SVGAGI (reference sequence).

CDR3 region: CAISESNSPGDTQYF. As DNA, the CDR3 is TGTGCCATCAGTGAGTCGAACTCCCCGGGGGATACGCAGTATTTT. The gene calls are TRBV10-3 and TRBJ2-3; D may be TRBD2 (5 bases). The germline V gene encodes CDR1 ENHRY and CDR2 SYGVKD. V gave up 0 bases and J gave up 6 bases, with 13 bases separating them. The CDR3 runs to 15 residues.

This chain joins TRBV28 and TRBJ2-7, with TRBD2 identical over 10 bases. The CDR3 length is 15 residues. V lost 6 bases, J lost 2 bases, and 7 bases stayed unmatched. CDR1 is MDHEN and CDR2 is SYDVKM in the germline V gene. The CDR3 loop reads CASRKGLAGAYEQYF. DNA for the CDR3: TGTGCCAGCAGAAAAGGGCTAGCGGGGGCCTACGAGCAGTACTTC.

The table lists this clonotype with a few counts. The chain combines TRBV7-2 with TRBJ2-3; D possibly corresponds to TRBD2 (6 bases). Germline V lookup: CDR1 SGHTA, CDR2 FQGNSA. V shed 5 bases and J shed 5 bases, with 14 bases lying between them. The CDR3 totals 14 residues. In DNA form, the CDR3 reads TGTGCCAGCAGCAGAATCGGGGGAGTAGATACGCAGTATTTT. Protein: CASSRIGGVDTQYF.

This CDR3 reads CASSPHRNRGDAGAYEQYF. The CDR3 region has the DNA TGCGCCAGCAGCCCCCATCGTAACCGGGGGGACGCGGGGGCTTACGAGCAGTACTTC. The rearrangement joins TRBV4-3 to TRBJ2-5, with D tentatively TRBD2 (7 bases). The DNA end favors TRBJ2-7, so the J call may be wrong. Per germline, CDR1 LGHNA and CDR2 YSLEER. There are 19 residues in the CDR3.

This chain joins TRBV7-9 and TRBJ2-3, with D hard to call. Germline V gene lookup returns CDR1 SEHNR and CDR2 FQNEAQ (reference sequence). Trimming shortened V by 5 bases and J by 0 bases, and 18 bases separated the two germline ends. The CDR3 is made up of 17 amino acids. The CDR3 region is CASSPVLGLISTDTQYF. The CDR3 DNA is TGTGCCAGCAGCCCGGTTTTGGGTTTGATTAGCACAGATACGCAGTATTTT. Complete variable domain (other parts from reference TRBV7-9 and TRBJ2-3): DTGVSQNPRHKITKRGQNVTFRCDPISEHNRLYWYRQTLGQGPEFLTYFQNEAQLEKSRLLSDRFSAERPKGSFSTLEIQRTEQGDSAMYLCASSPVLGLISTDTQYFGPGTRLTVL.

The rearrangement links TRBV28 to TRBJ2-7; no clear D. Per the germline V gene, CDR1 is MDHEN and CDR2 is SYDVKM. The CDR3 is made up of 13 amino acids. Between the trimmed V and J ends, which lost 3 bases and 3 bases, there was a span of 9 bases. The CDR3 spells CASSFEVVYEQYF. CDR3 nucleotide sequence: TGTGCCAGCAGTTTTGAGGTTGTCTACGAGCAGTACTTC.

This clonotype came up a few times. V and J are TRBV7-9 and TRBJ2-6; D may be TRBD1 or TRBD2 (5 bases each). This CDR3 has 18 amino acids. The germline V gene encodes CDR1 SEHNR and CDR2 FQNEAQ (reference sequence). The germline V and J ends were trimmed by 5 bases and 0 bases, with 17 bases remaining between them. CDR3 loop: CASSGSGTVGSGANVLTF. The CDR3 DNA reads TGTGCCAGCAGCGGCTCCGGGACGGTGGGCTCTGGGGCCAACGTCCTGACTTTC.

The CDR3 nucleotides read TGTGCCAGCAGCTTTTTAGCGGGGGGCCCTACCAGCTCCTACAATGAGCAGTTCTTC. Translating gives CASSFLAGGPTSSYNEQFF. This chain connects TRBV7-8 to TRBJ2-1; the match to TRBD2 covers 10 bases. Germline values: CDR1 SGHVS, CDR2 FQNEAQ. The trim removed 3 bases at V and 0 bases at J, leaving 11 bases unmatched. The CDR3 is made up of 19 amino acids.

V is TRBV20-1 and J is TRBJ1-5; 7 positions match TRBD1. In germline, CDR1 is DFQATT, CDR2 SNEGSKA (reference sequence). Unmatched junction bases numbered 7, after V lost 5 bases and J lost 0 bases. This CDR3 is built from 15 residues. CDR3: CSAFKGATSNQPQHF. Written as DNA, the CDR3 is TGCAGTGCTTTCAAGGGGGCTACTAGCAATCAGCCCCAGCATTTT.

The gene calls are TRBV7-3 and TRBJ2-3; no reliable D call. Germline CDR1 is SGHTA and CDR2 is FQGTGA. The V end lost 1 base, the J end lost 11 bases, and 16 bases lay between the germline ends. The CDR3 is made up of 14 amino acids. The CDR3 here is CASSLRPTPGMQYF. The CDR3 nucleotides are TGTGCCAGCAGCTTAAGACCCACCCCGGGTATGCAGTATTTT.

The V gene is TRBV7-2, the J gene TRBJ2-1, with D possibly TRBD2 on 6 matching bases. Deletions cut 4 bases from V and 7 bases from J, with 17 bases between. The CDR3 length is 15 residues. CDR1 is SGHTA, CDR2 FQGNSA, per germline. The CDR3 region has the DNA TGTGCCAGCAGCTCCGAACCTCACGGGGGAAATGAGCAGTTCTTC. Translation gives CASSSEPHGGNEQFF.

The J gene is TRBJ2-5, the V gene TRBV4-1; D perhaps matches TRBD1 (5 bases). V dropped 4 bases and J dropped 1 base, with 19 bases sitting between them. This CDR3 comprises 17 residues. In germline, CDR1 is MGHRA, CDR2 YSYEKL. DNA of the CDR3: TGCGCCAGCAGCCGGACCTTCGGCAGGGCGCTCCAAGAGACCCAGTACTTC. Translation: CASSRTFGRALQETQYF.

The CDR3 region is CASSLPPGGVDDEQFF. CDR3 sequence (DNA): TGCGCCAGCAGCCTTCCCCCGGGGGGGGTCGACGATGAGCAGTTCTTC. The chain couples TRBV4-1 to TRBJ2-1; 8 nucleotides match TRBD2. The length of the CDR3 is 16 residues. After removal of 4 bases from V and 8 bases from J, the junction contained 13 bases not matched to a gene. The germline V gene encodes CDR1 MGHRA and CDR2 YSYEKL.

The chain is built from TRBV12-3 or TRBV12-4 and TRBJ1-2; D is undetermined. The CDR3 has 13 residues. V gave up 6 bases and J gave up 8 bases, with 16 bases separating them. Here the CDR3 DNA reads TGTGCCAGCAGCCGCGGGTTGGCGGTAGGCTACACCTTC. Protein product: CASSRGLAVGYTF.

V is TRBV20-1 and J is TRBJ2-3; D possibly corresponds to TRBD1 (6 bases). V lost 1 base to trimming and J lost 4 bases, with 18 bases between them. This CDR3 comprises 16 residues. Germline V lookup: CDR1 DFQATT, CDR2 SNEGSKA (reference sequence). Here the CDR3 DNA reads TGCAGTGCTAGAGCCCTGGTACAGGGTAGAGCAGATACGCAGTATTTT. Its translation: CSARALVQGRADTQYF.

To note about this clonotype: Its ends do not fully match the called genes, so a read error is possible. V and J are TRBV29-1 and TRBJ1-2; D is unresolved. This CDR3 spans 11 amino acids. CDR1 is SQVTM and CDR2 is ANQGSEA in the germline V gene. The CDR3 DNA is TGCAGCGTTGGGGAGAACTATGGCTACACCTTT. This sequence encodes CSVGENYGYTF.

This clonotype was seen just once. One end of the junction varies from germline; a read error may be responsible. The V call is TRBV12-3 or TRBV12-4, the J call TRBJ2-4; no clear D gene. TRBJ2-7 explains the end of the DNA better; the J call may be wrong. The CDR3 totals 13 residues. The CDR3 is CVSSLDISYEQYF. The DNA for the CDR3 is TGTGTCAGCAGTCTTGACATCTCCTACGAGCAGTACTTC.

The chain employs TRBV7-6 and TRBJ1-1; TRBD1 aligns across 7 bases. Germline CDR1 SGHVS, CDR2 FNYEAQ. This CDR3 comprises 14 residues. J gave up 11 bases and V 1 base, and 10 bases lay outside the gene matches. The CDR3 bases are TGTGCCAGCAGCTTAGGAGTCGAGGGGGCTCGGGCTTTCTTT. It yields the protein CASSLGVEGARAFF.

This sequence joins TRBV7-2 and TRBJ2-3; D is perhaps TRBD1 (6 bases). Looked up from germline, CDR1 is SGHTA and CDR2 is FQGNSA. The CDR3 covers 15 residues. Trimming removed 1 base from V and 2 bases from J, with 10 bases in between. The CDR3 bases are TGTGCCAGCAGCTTAGTTCCAGGGGCCACAGATACGCAGTATTTT. It encodes CASSLVPGATDTQYF.

A few counts support this clonotype. The rearrangement uses TRBV29-1 and TRBJ1-4, with 9 bases aligning to TRBD1. With V trimmed by 4 bases and J by 7 bases, 7 bases remained unmatched. The CDR3 has 14 amino acids. The germline V gene has CDR1 SQVTM and CDR2 ANQGSEA. This chain's CDR3 is CSVVRQGGSEKLFF. As DNA, the CDR3 is TGCAGCGTTGTTCGACAGGGGGGTAGTGAAAAACTGTTTTTT.

The chain combines TRBV6-2 or TRBV6-3 with TRBJ1-1; D may be TRBD1 (5 bases). Germline V gene sequence: CDR1 MNHEY, CDR2 SVGEGT. V dropped 4 bases and J dropped 6 bases, with 18 bases sitting between them. The CDR3 sequence is 15 residues long. The CDR3 is CASSSVGFRDPEAFF. The CDR3 DNA reads TGTGCCAGCAGTTCGGTTGGTTTTCGGGACCCTGAAGCTTTCTTT.

This clonotype was seen only a few times. The rearrangement joins TRBV7-7 to TRBJ1-5; a possible D gene is TRBD1 (6 bases). The ends were cut back, 2 bases at V and 7 bases at J, with 12 bases in the middle. CDR1 is SSHAT, CDR2 FNYEAQ, per germline (reference sequence). The CDR3 runs 14 residues. In nucleotides, the CDR3 is TGTGCCAGCAGCTTATGCAGGGGCGGACAGCCCCAGCATTTT. Its protein product is CASSLCRGGQPQHF.